This is a list of T cell receptor beta chains from one sample in a study of blood T cell repertoires in COVID-19. Sequencing used immunoSEQ multiplex PCR; TCRdb keeps in-frame clones, though not all of them. The table shows more than 300,000 clones, with about 89% occurring only once. Sequenced material: PBMCs or T cells enriched from blood (not recorded which). These receptors were obtained from a woman aged 40 to 50 who had been exposed to COVID-19. CDR3s include the opening cysteine and the closing phenylalanine or tryptophan.

V	J	CDR3
TRBV5-4	TRBJ1-2	CASSPIHQGSGYTF
TRBV11-3	TRBJ2-6	CASSSPVGANVLTF
TRBV10-2	TRBJ2-1	CASVMGTFSYNEQFF
TRBV6-4	TRBJ1-2	CASRPGTGLSNYGYTF
TRBV19	TRBJ1-3	CASHAGQGNTIYF
TRBV11-2	TRBJ1-2	CASSWDRGDGYTF
TRBV10-1	TRBJ2-3	CASSKEGAGDTQYF
TRBV19	TRBJ1-1	CASRGDQGRERTEAFF
TRBV19	TRBJ2-1	CASNTATSYNEQFF
TRBV21-1	TRBJ1-1	CASSQTGGHTEAFF
TRBV11-2	TRBJ2-2	CASRTSGGAGELFF
TRBV10-2	TRBJ2-2	CASIALAGLNTGELFF
TRBV24-1	TRBJ2-5	CATSGTARAETQYF
TRBV2	TRBJ2-5	CASKIAGAQETQYF
TRBV4-3	TRBJ1-2	CASSHNPPTGGGYTF
TRBV7-2	TRBJ2-7	CASSLGQASYEQYF
TRBV19	TRBJ1-1	CASSLEGPGSTEAFF
TRBV7-3	TRBJ2-1	CASSLTGLAGNEQFF
TRBV12-3/TRBV12-4	TRBJ2-7	CASSPSGDYEQYF
TRBV5-1	TRBJ1-4	CASSLTGRVTNEKLFF
TRBV7-2	TRBJ2-7	CASSLEMLAWYEQYF
TRBV7-9	TRBJ1-1	CASSLQGGEREAFF
TRBV24-1	TRBJ1-4	CATSDGQGHEKLFF
TRBV4-2	TRBJ1-2	CASSQTTMIAERTNYGYTF
TRBV4-2	TRBJ2-2	CATRLAGELFF
TRBV25-1	TRBJ1-5	CASSERQPQHF
TRBV6-5	TRBJ1-5	CASRNRGGNQPQHF
TRBV30	TRBJ1-4	CAWSAGGLTNEKLFF
TRBV30	TRBJ2-7	CASGLAGIEQYF
TRBV7-9	TRBJ1-4	CASSPVEKLFF
TRBV13	TRBJ2-1	CASSFSGSWNEQFF
TRBV12-3/TRBV12-4	TRBJ1-2	CASRPGGRRSYTF
TRBV5-1	TRBJ1-4	CASSFEYVQDFATNEKLFF
TRBV30	TRBJ1-4	CAWSTGRVNEKLFF
TRBV6-5	TRBJ1-5	CASTPSGTGDQPQHF
TRBV6-4	TRBJ1-1	CASRPEQGLNTEAFF
TRBV30	TRBJ2-2	CAWSPPGTLNTGELFF
TRBV6-2/TRBV6-3	TRBJ1-1	CASSNAGVGTEAFF
TRBV30	TRBJ1-3	CAWSLRGGNTIYF
TRBV4-1	TRBJ1-5	CASSQDSTGSNQPQHF
TRBV24-1	TRBJ2-2	CATQTQNKNTGELFF
TRBV7-2	TRBJ2-3	CASSLETRSADTQYF